This entry is about one T cell receptor beta chain. The antigen is unknown. Other DNA sequences in the sample encode the same CDR3. Some clones are missing from TCRdb's copy, which holds only in-frame ones; the method was immunoSEQ multiplex PCR. The repertoire consists of approximately 8,300 clones, with roughly four fifths occurring once and the leading ten covering 17%. V lost 5 bases and J 7 bases, leaving 12 bases between the germline ends. Germline CDR1 reads KGHSH; CDR2 reads LQKENI. The CDR3 loop spans 14 amino acids. Busulfan-fludarabine conditioning, marrow transplant, and cyclophosphamide on days +3 and +4 were administered. This entry belongs to a study of T cells after posttransplantation cyclophosphamide. Findings of the study overall: Tissue-infiltrating T cells from skin or gut overlapped little with blood T cells. Donor CD8+ memory clones often dominated recipient blood repertoires at later times.

The source of this sequence is a female patient in her forties who received an allogeneic stem cell transplant from a related donor, was CMV-positive, and had no GVHD. Some T cells may originate from the graft donor. This chain links TRBV18 with TRBJ1-6; D may be TRBD1 (5 bases). The material was CD4+ T cells sorted from blood, obtained more than 950 days after allogeneic stem cell transplant with posttransplant cyclophosphamide. DNA for the CDR3: TGTGCCAGCTCATCGGACACCCCCAATTCACCCCTCCACTTT. Protein product: CASSSDTPNSPLHF. The complete variable domain, with remaining parts taken from reference TRBV18 and TRBJ1-6, reads NAGVMQNPRHLVRRRGQEARLRCSPMKGHSHVYWYRQLPEEGLKFMVYLQKENIIDESGMPKERFSAEFPKEGPSILRIQQVVRGDSAAYFCASSSDTPNSPLHFGNGTRLTVT.